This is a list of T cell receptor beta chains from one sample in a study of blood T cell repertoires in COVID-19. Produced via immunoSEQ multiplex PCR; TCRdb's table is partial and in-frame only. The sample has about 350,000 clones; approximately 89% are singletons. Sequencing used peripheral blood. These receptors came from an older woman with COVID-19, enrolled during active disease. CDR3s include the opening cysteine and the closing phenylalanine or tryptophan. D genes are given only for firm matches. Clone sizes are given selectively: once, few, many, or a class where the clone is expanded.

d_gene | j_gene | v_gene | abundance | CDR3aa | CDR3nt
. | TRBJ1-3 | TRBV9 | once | CASSDSGRSGGNTIYF | TGTGCCAGCAGCGACAGCGGACGGAGTGGTGGAAACACCATATATTTT
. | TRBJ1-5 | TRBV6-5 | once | CASSYSRYQPQHF | TGTGCCAGCAGTTACTCGAGGTATCAGCCCCAGCATTTT
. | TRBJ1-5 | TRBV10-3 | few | CAISDVGSAGNQPQHF | TGTGCCATCAGTGACGTTGGTAGCGCGGGGAATCAGCCCCAGCATTTT
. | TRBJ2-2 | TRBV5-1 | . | CASSFISNTGELFF | TGCGCCAGCAGCTTTATTTCGAACACCGGGGAGCTGTTTTTT
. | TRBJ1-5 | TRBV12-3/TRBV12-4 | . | CASSFGGQPQHF | TGTGCCAGCAGTTTTGGGGGGCAGCCCCAGCATTTT
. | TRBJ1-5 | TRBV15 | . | CATTPVEYNQPQHF | TGTGCCACCACCCCGGTGGAGTACAATCAGCCCCAGCATTTT
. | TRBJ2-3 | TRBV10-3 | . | CAISESERAGTDTQYF | TGTGCCATCAGTGAGTCTGAGAGAGCGGGCACAGATACGCAGTATTTT
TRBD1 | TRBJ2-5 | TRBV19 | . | CASTPRTGLWETQYF | TGTGCCAGTACCCCCAGGACAGGGTTGTGGGAGACCCAGTACTTC
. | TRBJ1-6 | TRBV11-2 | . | CASSLVAGPRNSPLHF | TGTGCCAGCAGCTTAGTGGCGGGGCCAAGGAATTCACCCCTCCACTTT
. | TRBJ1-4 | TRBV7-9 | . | CASSQGDLNNEKLFF | TGTGCCAGCAGCCAAGGGGATTTAAATAATGAAAAACTGTTTTTT
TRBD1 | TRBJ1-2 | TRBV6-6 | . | CASSYSGQGIGYTF | TGTGCCAGCAGTTACTCGGGACAGGGGATAGGCTACACCTTC
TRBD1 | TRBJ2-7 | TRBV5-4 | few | CASSLGPTGSSYEQYF | TGTGCCAGCAGCTTGGGTCCGACAGGGAGCTCCTACGAGCAGTACTTC
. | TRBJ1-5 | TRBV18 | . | CASSPTGPSTSNQPQHF | TGTGCCAGCTCCCCTACAGGCCCTTCAACGAGCAATCAGCCCCAGCATTTT
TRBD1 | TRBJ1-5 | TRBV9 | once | CASSPGQGRGQNQPQHF | TGTGCCAGCAGCCCGGGGCAGGGAAGGGGACAGAATCAGCCCCAGCATTTT
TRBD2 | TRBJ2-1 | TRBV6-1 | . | CASSDPGLAGHNEQFF | TGTGCCAGCAGTGACCCGGGACTAGCGGGACACAATGAGCAGTTCTTC
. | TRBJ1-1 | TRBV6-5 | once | CASLTGDTEAFF | TGTGCCAGCCTAACAGGAGACACTGAAGCTTTCTTT
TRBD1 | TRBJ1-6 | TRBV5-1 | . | CASSLTGTGSPLHF | TGCGCCAGCAGCTTAACCGGGACAGGTTCACCCCTCCACTTT
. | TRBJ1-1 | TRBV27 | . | CASSLEGLSDTEAFF | TGTGCCAGCAGTTTGGAGGGTTTGTCCGACACTGAAGCTTTCTTT
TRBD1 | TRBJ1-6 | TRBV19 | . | CASSETGDTYNSPLHF | TGTGCCAGTAGTGAGACAGGGGATACCTATAATTCACCCCTCCACTTT
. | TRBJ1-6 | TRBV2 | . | CASSLGGDSPLHF | TGTGCCAGCAGTTTGGGAGGGGATTCACCCCTCCACTTT
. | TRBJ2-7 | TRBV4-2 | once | CASSQDPGGYEQYF | TGTGCCAGCAGCCAAGATCCTGGCGGATACGAGCAGTACTTC
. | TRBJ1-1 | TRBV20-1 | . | CSAYRVTEAFF | TGCAGTGCTTACAGGGTCACTGAAGCTTTCTTT
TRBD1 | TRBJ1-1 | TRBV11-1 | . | CASSQDRITEAFF | TGTGCCAGCAGCCAGGACAGGATAACTGAAGCTTTCTTT
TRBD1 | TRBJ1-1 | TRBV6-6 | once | CASSYGQGGFGTEAFF | TGTGCCAGCAGTTACGGACAGGGGGGTTTTGGCACTGAAGCTTTCTTT
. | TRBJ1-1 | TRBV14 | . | CASSSFMNTEAFF | TGTGCCAGCAGCTCCTTTATGAACACTGAAGCTTTCTTT
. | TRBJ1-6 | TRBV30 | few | CAWSVMGGNSPLHF | TGTGCCTGGAGTGTTATGGGGGGGAATTCACCCCTCCACTTT
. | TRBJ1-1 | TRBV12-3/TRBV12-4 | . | CASAGAGNTEAFF | TGTGCCAGCGCGGGGGCAGGGAACACTGAAGCTTTCTTT
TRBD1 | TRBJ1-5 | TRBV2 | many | CASRDREIYSNQPQHF | TGTGCCAGCCGGGACAGGGAGATCTATAGCAATCAGCCCCAGCATTTT
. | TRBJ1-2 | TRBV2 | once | CASSPGDSNYGYTF | TGTGCCAGCAGTCCGGGAGATTCTAACTATGGCTACACCTTC
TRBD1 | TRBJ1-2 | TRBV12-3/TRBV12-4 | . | CASRIQGVGGYTF | TGTGCCAGCAGAATCCAGGGGGTGGGAGGCTACACCTTC
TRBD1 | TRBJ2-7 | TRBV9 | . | CASSVGQGSNYEQYF | TGTGCCAGCAGCGTGGGACAGGGGTCTAACTACGAGCAGTACTTC
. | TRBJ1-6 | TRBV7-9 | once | CASSSTGSASPLHF | TGTGCCAGCAGTTCAACAGGCTCTGCGTCACCCCTCCACTTT
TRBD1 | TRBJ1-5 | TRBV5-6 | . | CASSYQGARQPQHF | TGTGCCAGCAGCTATCAGGGGGCAAGGCAGCCCCAGCATTTT
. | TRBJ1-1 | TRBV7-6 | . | CASSLGVGALEAFF | TGTGCCAGCAGCTTAGGAGTTGGGGCCCTTGAAGCTTTCTTT
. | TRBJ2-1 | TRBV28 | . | CASSLKLARNEQFF | TGTGCCAGCAGTTTAAAACTAGCCAGAAATGAGCAGTTCTTC
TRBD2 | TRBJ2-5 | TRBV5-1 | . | CASRLSERGQETQYF | TGCGCCAGCAGATTATCAGAGCGGGGGCAAGAGACCCAGTACTTC
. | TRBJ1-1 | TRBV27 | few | CASSFRVNTEAFF | TGTGCCAGCAGTTTCAGGGTAAACACTGAAGCTTTCTTT
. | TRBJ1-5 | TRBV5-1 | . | CASLGGGWFDQPQHF | TGCGCCAGCTTGGGGGGAGGGTGGTTTGATCAGCCCCAGCATTTT
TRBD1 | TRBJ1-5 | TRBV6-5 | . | CASSYQGDRDSPQHF | TGTGCCAGCAGTTACCAAGGGGACAGGGACTCTCCCCAGCATTTT